This T cell receptor (beta chain) was found in a study of response to subunit inactivated influenza vaccine listed by TCRdb under 2018. Background on the whole study: Deep quantitative T cell receptor repertoire profiling was used in the study to track responses to a trivalent subunit inactivated influenza vaccine. Results and caveats for the whole study, not just this receptor: It was suggested by the authors that each seasonal influenza vaccination may recruit only a limited number of new T cells.

About this clonotype itself: This clone's antigen is unknown. No much larger clone is present one base from it, and per-base qualities are unavailable.

Library preparation used RT-PCR. Sequenced on an Illumina HiSeq 2500. TCRdb reprocessing: public reads trimmed at Q25 with fastp, clones called with MiXCR, in-frame beta chains kept. Rows matching on CDR3 protein sequence are summarized as one entry with the most common DNA and genes. Within this sample are a few hundred thousand distinct CDR3 sequences, with around 15% of them counted one time only. The ten most abundant clones make up 11% of the sample. Unmatched junction bases come to 8, with V trimmed by 4 bases and J by 6 bases. The CDR3 numbers 15 residues from cysteine through phenylalanine. The entry retains the CDR3 DNA only, 45 bases that are in frame from base 1. CDR1 is given as MGHRA and CDR2 as YSYEKL, both from the germline V gene.

This clonotype originated in a man aged 50 or older who received an inactivated influenza vaccine. Donor details come from another sample of the same person, matched by shared clones. The sample in question was PBMCs from blood, obtained roughly 12 days after vaccination. The chain is made from TRBV4-1 and TRBJ2-3, and TRBD1 matches 9 of the central bases. The CDR3 protein: CASSLLGDRADTQYF. The DNA sequence follows: TGCGCCAGCAGCCTCCTAGGGGACAGGGCGGATACGCAGTATTTT.